This section outlines one T cell receptor (beta chain) sequence together with its context. The sample originates from a study of blood T cell repertoires in COVID-19. The germline CDR1 and CDR2 sequences are LNHDA and SQIVND (reference sequence). The CDR3 is 13 amino acids. V was clipped by 8 bases and J by 5 bases, with 15 bases between them. The repertoire was sequenced with immunoSEQ multiplex PCR; TCRdb's copy has only in-frame clones and lacks some. Of under 450,000 clones in the sample, roughly 88% were seen once. The genes are TRBV19 and TRBJ1-1; no definite D call. The source material was peripheral blood. The clonotype was recovered from a woman aged 45-59 years with COVID-19, enrolled during active disease. The DNA of the CDR3 is TGTGCCAGTGGGGAAAATAGCGGGACTGAAGCTTTCTTT. Translated, it gives CASGENSGTEAFF.